A selection of T cell receptor beta chains follows, all from one sample in a study of cytomegalovirus exposure and HLA in healthy donors. The data were produced by immunoSEQ multiplex PCR, yet TCRdb's version contains in-frame clones alone and is incomplete. The sample lists fewer than 70,000 clones, 90% to 97% occurring once. Sequencing was carried out using PBMCs. The receptors stem from a man aged 18 to 30 in good health and CMV-seronegative. The CDR3 runs from the conserved cysteine through the conserved F or W. The D gene is left open where the match is weak. The size of a clone is reported for some rows only, either as once, few or many, or as a class for expanded clones.

D	size	J	V	CDR3	DNA
NA	NA	TRBJ2-4	TRBV25-1	CASSETGGNRAKNIQYF	TGTGCCAGCAGTGAAACTGGGGGGAATCGGGCCAAAAACATTCAGTACTTC
NA	NA	TRBJ1-4	TRBV5-1	CASSLTGPNKKLFF	TGCGCCAGCAGCTTGACAGGGCCTAATAAAAAACTGTTTTTT
NA	NA	TRBJ2-1	TRBV5-1	CASSLGVGTPNEQFF	TGCGCCAGCAGCTTGGGCGTTGGGACACCTAATGAGCAGTTCTTC
TRBD2	once	TRBJ2-6	TRBV11-1	CASSPGLAALWRANVLTF	TGTGCCAGCAGCCCGGGACTAGCGGCCCTCTGGAGGGCCAACGTCCTGACTTTC
TRBD2	NA	TRBJ2-1	TRBV5-1	CASSLYSATSAMEDNEQFF	TGCGCCAGCAGCTTGTATTCCGCGACTAGCGCTATGGAGGACAATGAGCAGTTCTTC
TRBD1	NA	TRBJ1-4	TRBV6-4	CASSERQGAEKLFF	TGTGCCAGCAGTGAAAGACAGGGGGCTGAAAAACTGTTTTTT
NA	NA	TRBJ1-3	TRBV9	CASSVVGSGRRNSGNTIYF	TGTGCCAGCAGCGTAGTGGGGTCTGGGCGGAGGAACTCTGGAAACACCATATATTTT
NA	NA	TRBJ2-2	TRBV14	CASRSGGELFF	TGTGCCAGCCGGTCGGGCGGGGAGCTGTTTTTT
TRBD1	NA	TRBJ1-1	TRBV5-1	CASSLGTGEAFF	TGCGCCAGCAGCTTGGGGACAGGTGAAGCTTTCTTT
NA	NA	TRBJ2-5	TRBV11-2	CASSLEGWMTMGTQYF	TGTGCCAGCAGCTTAGAAGGCTGGATGACTATGGGGACCCAGTACTTC
TRBD2	NA	TRBJ2-1	TRBV29-1	CSVEALAGEVEQFF	TGCAGCGTTGAAGCACTAGCGGGAGAGGTTGAGCAGTTCTTC
TRBD2	NA	TRBJ2-7	TRBV29-1	CSVEDPGGYEQYF	TGCAGCGTTGAAGATCCGGGAGGGTACGAGCAGTACTTC
NA	NA	TRBJ2-3	TRBV7-9	CASSFLAPRDTQYF	TGTGCCAGCAGCTTCCTAGCACCCCGAGATACGCAGTATTTT
NA	NA	TRBJ2-7	TRBV4-3	CASSQLTGAYEQYF	TGCGCCAGCAGCCAGTTAACAGGAGCATACGAGCAGTACTTC
NA	NA	TRBJ2-2	TRBV27	CASSLSRTGELFF	TGTGCCAGCAGTTTATCGCGAACCGGGGAGCTGTTTTTT
NA	NA	TRBJ1-5	TRBV18	CASSPRTENQPQHF	TGTGCCAGCTCACCACGAACAGAAAATCAGCCCCAGCATTTT
TRBD2	NA	TRBJ2-7	TRBV6-6	CASTQGLAYEQYF	TGTGCCAGCACCCAGGGACTAGCTTACGAGCAGTACTTC
TRBD2	NA	TRBJ2-2	TRBV28	CASNPLAGESGELFF	TGTGCCAGCAACCCACTAGCGGGAGAATCCGGGGAGCTGTTTTTT
NA	once	TRBJ1-5	TRBV19	CASSWAQYSNQPQHF	TGTGCCAGTAGTTGGGCACAGTATAGCAATCAGCCCCAGCATTTT
NA	NA	TRBJ1-5	TRBV5-8	CASSGWGQPQHF	TGTGCCAGCAGCGGATGGGGCCAGCCCCAGCATTTT
NA	NA	TRBJ2-5	TRBV7-2	CASSLRLSKETQYF	TGTGCCAGCAGCTTACGGTTGAGTAAAGAGACCCAGTACTTC
NA	NA	TRBJ2-5	TRBV15	CATSKREETQYF	TGTGCCACCAGCAAACGGGAAGAGACCCAGTACTTC
TRBD1	NA	TRBJ1-2	TRBV27	CASSPTGGGYTF	TGTGCCAGCAGTCCAACAGGGGGTGGCTACACCTTC
TRBD1	NA	TRBJ1-1	TRBV30	CAWSLTGGDTEAFF	TGTGCCTGGAGTCTAACAGGGGGCGACACTGAAGCTTTCTTT
TRBD1	once	TRBJ2-6	TRBV7-6	CASSLSGTGGAGLGNVLTF	TGTGCCAGCAGCTTATCCGGGACAGGGGGCGCCGGACTGGGCAACGTCCTGACTTTC
TRBD1	NA	TRBJ2-7	TRBV18	CASSPRQGSYEQYF	TGTGCCAGCTCACCCCGACAGGGCTCCTACGAGCAGTACTTC
TRBD2	NA	TRBJ2-5	TRBV29-1	CSGSSFLVAGEEVSWETQYF	TGCAGCGGATCATCCTTCCTGGTAGCGGGAGAGGAGGTTTCGTGGGAGACCCAGTACTTC
TRBD1	NA	TRBJ2-3	TRBV19	CASSWTGGDTQYF	TGTGCCAGTAGTTGGACAGGGGGAGATACGCAGTATTTT
NA	NA	TRBJ1-5	TRBV4-2	CASSQELTGRGQPQHF	TGTGCCAGCAGCCAAGAACTAACTGGTCGGGGACAGCCCCAGCATTTT
TRBD1	NA	TRBJ2-3	TRBV27	CASSLSRTGGVDTQYF	TGTGCCAGCAGTTTATCGAGGACAGGGGGCGTAGATACGCAGTATTTT
TRBD2	NA	TRBJ2-7	TRBV15	CATSRAAAGPDEQYF	TGTGCCACCAGCAGAGCCGCAGCGGGGCCCGACGAGCAGTACTTC
TRBD1	NA	TRBJ1-5	TRBV19	CASSIPGWEGQADQPQHF	TGTGCCAGTAGTATACCCGGGTGGGAGGGACAGGCGGATCAGCCCCAGCATTTT
TRBD2	NA	TRBJ2-5	TRBV15	CATSRKTSGRLETQYF	TGTGCCACCAGCAGAAAGACTAGCGGGAGATTAGAGACCCAGTACTTC
TRBD1	NA	TRBJ1-1	TRBV10-3	CASTTGSDEAFF	TGTGCCTCAACGACAGGGTCGGATGAAGCTTTCTTT
NA	NA	TRBJ1-5	TRBV6-1	CASSEGGHQPQHF	TGTGCCAGCAGTGAAGGGGGGCATCAGCCCCAGCATTTT
NA	NA	TRBJ1-5	TRBV28	CASSLSDSLFSPQHF	TGTGCCAGCAGTTTATCGGACTCGTTGTTCAGCCCCCAGCATTTT
NA	once	TRBJ2-1	TRBV19	CASSMRAFDEQFF	TGTGCCAGTAGTATGAGAGCGTTCGATGAGCAGTTCTTC
NA	NA	TRBJ2-3	TRBV9	CASGSLGSSDTQYF	TGTGCCAGCGGGAGCCTGGGGAGTTCAGATACGCAGTATTTT
NA	once	TRBJ2-1	TRBV19	CASSTIQSSYNEQFF	TGTGCCAGTAGTACAATACAGAGCTCCTACAATGAGCAGTTCTTC